These 3 T cell receptor beta chains originate from one sample sequenced in a study of T cell responses to AZD1222 COVID-19 vaccine. Only in-frame clones appear in the TCRdb table, and some are missing; sequencing was by immunoSEQ multiplex PCR. The sample shows about 120,000 clones, around nine tenths of them seen only once. The specimen comprised peripheral blood, sampled on day 0 of AZD1222 vaccination. Receptors originate from an adult in good health.

Concerning this clone itself: The same CDR3 can be traced to other DNA sequences in this sample. The chain employs TRBV13 and TRBJ1-5; D is unresolved. The CDR3 covers 14 residues. Germline V CDR1 and CDR2: PRHDT, FYEKMQ (reference sequence). V dropped 0 bases and J dropped 4 bases, with 7 bases sitting between them. As DNA, the CDR3 is TGTGCCAGCAGCTTAGGACTGAAGAATCAGCCCCAGCATTTT. Translation: CASSLGLKNQPQHF.

This clone was observed a handful of times. CDR3: CASSEQGLYEQYF. As DNA, the CDR3 is TGTGCCAGCAGTGAACAGGGGCTCTACGAGCAGTACTTC. The chain carries TRBV6-1 and TRBJ2-7, with D possibly matching TRBD1 (6 bases). Germline lookup yields CDR1 MNHNS and CDR2 SASEGT. The CDR3 spans 13 residues. Trimming cost V 2 bases and J 3 bases, with 8 bases left between them.

The chain employs TRBV24-1 and TRBJ2-1, with 11 bases identical to TRBD2. Trimming cost V 4 bases and J 8 bases; bases outside gene matches: 12. Germline values: CDR1 KGHDR, CDR2 SFDVKD. This CDR3 comprises 17 residues. The CDR3 loop is CATSEATSGRGADEQFF. In DNA form, the CDR3 reads TGTGCCACCAGTGAGGCTACTAGCGGGAGAGGGGCGGATGAGCAGTTCTTC.